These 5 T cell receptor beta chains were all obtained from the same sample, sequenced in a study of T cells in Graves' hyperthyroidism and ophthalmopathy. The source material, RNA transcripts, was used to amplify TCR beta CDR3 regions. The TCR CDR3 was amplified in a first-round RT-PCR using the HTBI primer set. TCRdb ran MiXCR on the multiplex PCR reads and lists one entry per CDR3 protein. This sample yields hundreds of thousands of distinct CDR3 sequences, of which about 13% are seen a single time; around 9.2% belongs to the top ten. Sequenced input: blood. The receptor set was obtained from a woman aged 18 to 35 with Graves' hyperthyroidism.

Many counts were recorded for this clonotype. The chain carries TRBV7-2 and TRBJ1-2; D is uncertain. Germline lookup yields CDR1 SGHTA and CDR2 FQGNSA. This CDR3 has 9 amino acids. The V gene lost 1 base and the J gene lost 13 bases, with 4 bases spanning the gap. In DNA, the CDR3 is TGTGCCAGCAGCTTAGAGGCCACCTTC. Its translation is CASSLEATF.

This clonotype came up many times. The CDR3: CASKQLTSGGKTQYF. The CDR3 DNA is TGTGCCAGCAAGCAACTGACTAGCGGGGGAAAGACCCAGTACTTC. This sequence joins TRBV2 and TRBJ2-5; TRBD2 agrees at 12 bases. Germline assignment: CDR1 SNHLY and CDR2 FYNNEI. Trimming cost V 7 bases and J 6 bases; bases outside gene matches: 9. The CDR3 runs 15 residues.

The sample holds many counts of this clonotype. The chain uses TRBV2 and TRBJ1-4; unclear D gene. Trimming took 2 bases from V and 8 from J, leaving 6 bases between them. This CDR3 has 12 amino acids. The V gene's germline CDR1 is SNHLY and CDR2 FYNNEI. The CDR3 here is CASSEPREKLFF. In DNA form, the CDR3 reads TGTGCCAGCAGTGAACCTCGGGAAAAACTGTTTTTT. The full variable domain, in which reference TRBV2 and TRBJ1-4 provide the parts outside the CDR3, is EPEVTQTPSHQVTQMGQEVILRCVPISNHLYFYWYRQILGQKVEFLVSFYNNEISEKSEIFDDQFSVERPDGSNFTLKIRSTKLEDSAMYFCASSEPREKLFFGSGTQLSVL.

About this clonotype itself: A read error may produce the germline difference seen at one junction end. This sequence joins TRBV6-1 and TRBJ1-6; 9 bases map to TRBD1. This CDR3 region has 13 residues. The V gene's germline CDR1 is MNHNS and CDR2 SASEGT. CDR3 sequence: CASGTGSNSALHF. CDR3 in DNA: TGTGCCAGCGGGACAGGGTCTAATTCAGCCCTCCACTTT.

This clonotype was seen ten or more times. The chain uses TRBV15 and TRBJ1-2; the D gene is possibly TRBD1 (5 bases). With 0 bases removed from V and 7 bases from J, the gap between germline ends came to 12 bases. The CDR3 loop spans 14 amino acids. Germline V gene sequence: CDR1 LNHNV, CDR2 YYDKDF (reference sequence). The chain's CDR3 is CATSRDRDASGYTF. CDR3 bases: TGTGCCACCAGCAGAGACAGGGATGCGAGTGGCTACACCTTC.